This T cell receptor beta chain was profiled in a study of T cell changes during pregnancy in multiple sclerosis. TCRdb keeps only in-frame clones here, not all; method: immunoSEQ multiplex PCR. The sample lists fewer than 45,000 clones; 94% were seen once. The CDR3 extends over 16 amino acids. The V gene's germline CDR1 is SGHAT and CDR2 FQNNGV. V trimming: 2 bases; J trimming: 5 bases; junction bases outside the gene matches: 11. This TCR derives from a female donor with multiple sclerosis, enrolled in a pregnancy study. The chain uses TRBV11-2 and TRBJ2-7; 8 bases match TRBD1. Sequenced here: CD8+ T cells from peripheral blood mononuclear cells, sampled in the third trimester of pregnancy. Written as DNA, the CDR3 is TGTGCCAGCAGCTTAAGCCCGCGGACAGGGATCCACGAGCAGTACTTC. Protein sequence: CASSLSPRTGIHEQYF.